The T cell receptor (beta chain) under discussion was sequenced for a study of circulating tumor DNA in untreated peripheral T-cell lymphoma. The V gene end was trimmed by 2 bases and the J gene end by 5 bases; junction bases not matched to a gene: 11. This CDR3 contains 16 residues. The V gene's germline CDR1 is MDHEN and CDR2 SYDVKM. Profiling relied on immunoSEQ multiplex PCR, and the TCRdb table lists in-frame clones only, not all of them. The table shows around 210 clones, with about 81% occurring only once. Sequencing used tumor tissue. This TCR derives from a human donor with peripheral T-cell lymphoma. The chain links TRBV28 to TRBJ1-1; 7 bases fit TRBD1. CDR3: CASSLGPRGRGTEAFF. DNA of the CDR3: TGTGCCAGCAGTTTAGGCCCTAGGGGCAGGGGGACTGAAGCTTTCTTT.